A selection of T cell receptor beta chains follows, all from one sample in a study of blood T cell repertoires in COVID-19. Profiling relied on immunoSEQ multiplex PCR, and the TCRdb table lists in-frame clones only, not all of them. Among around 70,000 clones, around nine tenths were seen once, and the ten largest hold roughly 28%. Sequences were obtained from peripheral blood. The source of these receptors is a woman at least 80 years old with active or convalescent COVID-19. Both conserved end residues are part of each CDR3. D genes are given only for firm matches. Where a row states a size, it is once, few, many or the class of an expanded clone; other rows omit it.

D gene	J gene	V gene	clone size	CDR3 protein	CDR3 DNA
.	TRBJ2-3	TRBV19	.	CASSTGSVAGGTDTQYF	TGTGCCAGTAGTACGGGTTCGGTAGCAGGGGGGACGGATACGCAGTATTTT
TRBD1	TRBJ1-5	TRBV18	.	CASSPPGTAMAQPQHF	TGTGCCAGCTCACCACCCGGGACAGCCATGGCTCAGCCCCAGCATTTT
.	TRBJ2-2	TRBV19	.	CASMGPNTGELFF	TGTGCCAGTATGGGCCCTAACACCGGGGAGCTGTTTTTT
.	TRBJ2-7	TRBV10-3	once	CAISESERGSHEQYF	TGTGCCATCAGTGAGTCGGAAAGGGGATCCCACGAGCAGTACTTC
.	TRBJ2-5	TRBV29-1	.	CSVDESSMETQYF	TGCAGCGTTGATGAGAGTAGCATGGAGACCCAGTACTTC
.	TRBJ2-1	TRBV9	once	CASSETAGNEQFF	TGTGCCAGCAGCGAAACAGCAGGCAATGAGCAGTTCTTC
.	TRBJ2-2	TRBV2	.	CASSVSQGNTGELFF	TGTGCCAGCAGTGTTAGTCAGGGAAACACCGGGGAGCTGTTTTTT
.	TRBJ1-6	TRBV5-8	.	CASSLGRKSSPLHF	TGTGCCAGCAGCTTGGGGCGGAAAAGTTCACCCCTCCACTTT
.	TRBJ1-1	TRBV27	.	CASSPLTLRFAEAFF	TGTGCCAGCAGTCCACTAACCCTACGGTTCGCTGAAGCTTTCTTT
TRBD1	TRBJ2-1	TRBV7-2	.	CASSSYRGRKNEQFF	TGTGCCAGCAGCTCCTACAGGGGGCGGAAGAATGAGCAGTTCTTC
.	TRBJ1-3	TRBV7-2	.	CASSSLRSGNTIYF	TGTGCCAGCAGCTCCCTGCGCTCTGGAAACACCATATATTTT
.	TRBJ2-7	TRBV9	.	CASSVPSDGTEQYF	TGTGCCAGCAGCGTGCCATCGGACGGGACTGAGCAGTACTTC
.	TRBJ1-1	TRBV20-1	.	CSTQGRTEAFF	TGCAGTACCCAGGGTCGGACTGAAGCTTTCTTT
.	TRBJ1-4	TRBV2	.	CASGLSMSEKLFF	TGTGCCAGCGGACTGAGTATGAGCGAAAAACTGTTTTTT
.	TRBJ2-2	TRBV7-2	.	CASSLNEGGDTGELFF	TGTGCCAGCAGCTTAAATGAGGGAGGAGACACCGGGGAGCTGTTTTTT
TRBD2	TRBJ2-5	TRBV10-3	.	CAIGRAGEVETQYF	TGTGCCATCGGGCGAGCGGGGGAGGTGGAGACCCAGTACTTC
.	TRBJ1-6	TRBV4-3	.	CASSQVTQGYSPLHF	TGCGCCAGCAGCCAAGTAACCCAGGGGTACTCACCCCTCCACTTT
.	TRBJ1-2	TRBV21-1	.	CASSKFFDHSGQGGDYGYTF	TGTGCCAGCAGCAAATTTTTTGACCACTCGGGACAGGGGGGGGACTATGGCTACACCTTC
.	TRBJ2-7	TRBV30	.	CAWRPDREYEQYF	TGTGCCTGGAGGCCAGACAGAGAGTACGAGCAGTACTTC
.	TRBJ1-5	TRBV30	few	CAWSPTTDRYSNQPQHF	TGTGCCTGGAGTCCAACCACCGACAGGTATAGCAATCAGCCCCAGCATTTT
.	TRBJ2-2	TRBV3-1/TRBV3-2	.	CASYPGDGNTGELFF	TGTGCCAGCTACCCAGGGGATGGGAACACCGGGGAGCTGTTTTTT
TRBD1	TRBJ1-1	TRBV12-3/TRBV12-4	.	CASNVGTGLDAFF	TGTGCCAGCAACGTGGGGACAGGCCTTGACGCTTTCTTT
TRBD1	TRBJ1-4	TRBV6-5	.	CASRDRGGGEKLFF	TGTGCCAGCAGGGACAGGGGAGGTGGTGAAAAACTGTTTTTT
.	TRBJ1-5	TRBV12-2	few	CASRLEVAPGIHQPQHF	.
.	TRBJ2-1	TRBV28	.	CASSFGQGWYNEQFF	TGTGCCAGCAGTTTTGGGCAGGGGTGGTACAATGAGCAGTTCTTC
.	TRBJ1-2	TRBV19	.	CASNRQAINYGYTF	TGTGCCAGTAATCGACAGGCGATAAACTATGGCTACACCTTC
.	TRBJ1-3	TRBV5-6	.	CASSLDWSSGNTIYF	TGTGCCAGCAGCTTGGATTGGAGCTCTGGAAACACCATATATTTT
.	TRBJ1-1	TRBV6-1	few	CASSDHRDVTEAFF	TGTGCCAGCAGTGACCACAGGGATGTGACTGAAGCTTTCTTT
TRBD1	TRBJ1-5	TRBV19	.	CASRGGTQPQHF	TGTGCCAGTAGAGGGGGCACTCAGCCCCAGCATTTT
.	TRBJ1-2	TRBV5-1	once	CASSLVPQLVGPGGYGYTF	TGCGCCAGCAGCTTGGTCCCCCAATTAGTCGGCCCAGGAGGCTATGGCTACACCTTC
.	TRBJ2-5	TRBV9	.	CASSQGVARQETQYF	TGTGCCAGCAGCCAAGGTGTAGCGAGGCAAGAGACCCAGTACTTC
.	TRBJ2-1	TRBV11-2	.	CASSLFGNRNNEQFF	TGTGCCAGCAGCTTATTCGGCAACAGAAACAATGAGCAGTTCTTC
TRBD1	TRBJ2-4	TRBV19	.	CASTGGEPKNIQYF	TGTGCCAGTACAGGGGGCGAACCCAAAAACATTCAGTACTTC
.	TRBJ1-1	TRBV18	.	CASSLSLRDTEAFF	TGTGCCAGCTCACTCAGCCTCCGGGACACTGAAGCTTTCTTT
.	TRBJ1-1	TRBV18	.	CATSFSADTEAFF	TGTGCCACCTCCTTTAGCGCCGACACTGAAGCTTTCTTT
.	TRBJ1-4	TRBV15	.	CATSRGLDEKLFF	TGTGCCACCAGCAGAGGATTAGATGAAAAACTGTTTTTT
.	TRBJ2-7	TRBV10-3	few	CAISVYKGTYEQYF	TGTGCCATCAGTGTATACAAGGGGACCTACGAGCAGTACTTC
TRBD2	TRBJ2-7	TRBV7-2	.	CASSLPGGSYEQYF	TGTGCCAGCAGCCTACCGGGGGGATCCTACGAGCAGTACTTC
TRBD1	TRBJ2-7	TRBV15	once	CATSRGYGVQGAYEQYF	TGTGCCACCAGCAGAGGCTATGGTGTACAGGGGGCCTACGAGCAGTACTTC
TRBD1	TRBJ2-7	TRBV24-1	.	CATSETGGIDEQYF	TGTGCCACCAGTGAAACAGGGGGCATCGACGAGCAGTACTTC
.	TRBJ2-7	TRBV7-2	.	CASSQATRSYEQYF	TGTGCCAGCAGCCAGGCAACAAGATCCTACGAGCAGTACTTC
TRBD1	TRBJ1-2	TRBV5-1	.	CASSLGAVTGNGYTF	TGCGCCAGCAGCCTGGGGGCAGTGACAGGGAATGGCTACACCTTC
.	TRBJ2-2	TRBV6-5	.	CASSWGRTVQTGELFF	TGTGCCAGCAGTTGGGGACGGACAGTTCAGACCGGGGAGCTGTTTTTT
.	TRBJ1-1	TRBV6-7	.	CASSYPRLGPEAFF	TGTGCCAGCAGTTACCCCCGATTGGGCCCTGAAGCTTTCTTT
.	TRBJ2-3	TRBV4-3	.	CASSQEPSAGGTDTQYF	TGCGCCAGCAGCCAAGAGCCGTCGGCAGGGGGCACAGATACGCAGTATTTT
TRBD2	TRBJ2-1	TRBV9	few	CATSRTSGRSEQFF	TGTGCCACCAGCCGGACTAGCGGGAGAAGCGAGCAGTTCTTC
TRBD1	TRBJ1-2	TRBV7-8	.	CASSHPGTGSPYGYTF	TGTGCCAGCAGCCATCCCGGGACAGGTTCACCCTATGGCTACACCTTC
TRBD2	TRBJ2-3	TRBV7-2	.	CASSRTTTSGASTDTQYF	TGTGCCAGCAGCCGGACCACAACTAGCGGGGCAAGCACAGATACGCAGTATTTT
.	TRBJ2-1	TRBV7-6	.	CASSLRPFSGGQESGEQFF	TGTGCCAGCAGCTTAAGGCCCTTTTCCGGGGGGCAGGAATCGGGTGAGCAGTTCTTC
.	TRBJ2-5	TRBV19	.	CASSDRWGKETQYF	TGTGCCAGTAGTGACAGGTGGGGGAAAGAGACCCAGTACTTC
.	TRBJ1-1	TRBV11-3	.	CASSLGGELEAFF	TGTGCCAGCAGCTTAGGCGGCGAACTTGAAGCTTTCTTT
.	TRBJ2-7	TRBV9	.	CASSATGTSTYEQYF	TGTGCCAGCAGCGCCACAGGGACCTCTACCTACGAGCAGTACTTC
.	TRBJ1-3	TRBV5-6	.	CASSLDRRGNTIYF	TGTGCCAGCAGCTTGGACAGACGTGGAAACACCATATATTTT
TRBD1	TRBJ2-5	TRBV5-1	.	CASSVQTGGVETQYF	TGCGCCAGCAGCGTCCAGACAGGGGGGGTAGAGACCCAGTACTTC
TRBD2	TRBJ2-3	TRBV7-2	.	CASKPGGAFTDTQYF	TGTGCCAGCAAACCCGGGGGGGCCTTCACAGATACGCAGTATTTT
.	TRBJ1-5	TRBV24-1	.	CATSDSRDGRGNQPQHF	TGTGCCACCAGTGATTCCCGGGACGGGAGAGGGAATCAGCCCCAGCATTTT
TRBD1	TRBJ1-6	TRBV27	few	CASSLGPGQGARNSPLHF	TGTGCCAGCAGTTTAGGGCCGGGACAGGGGGCGCGTAATTCACCCCTCCACTTT
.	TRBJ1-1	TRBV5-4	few	CASSLTGGAAFF	TGTGCCAGCAGCCTGACAGGAGGTGCGGCTTTCTTT